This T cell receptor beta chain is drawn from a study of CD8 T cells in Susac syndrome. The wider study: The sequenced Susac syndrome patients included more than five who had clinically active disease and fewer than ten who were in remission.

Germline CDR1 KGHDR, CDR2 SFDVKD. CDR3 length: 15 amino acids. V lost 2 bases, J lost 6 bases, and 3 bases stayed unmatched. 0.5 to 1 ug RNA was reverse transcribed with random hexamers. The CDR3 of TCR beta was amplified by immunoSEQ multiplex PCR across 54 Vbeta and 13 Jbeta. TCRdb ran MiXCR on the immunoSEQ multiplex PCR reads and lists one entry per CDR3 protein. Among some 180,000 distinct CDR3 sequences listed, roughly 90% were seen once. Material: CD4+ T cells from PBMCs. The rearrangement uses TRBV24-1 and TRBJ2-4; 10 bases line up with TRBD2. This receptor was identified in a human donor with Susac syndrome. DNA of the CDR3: TGTGCCACCAGTGATTCCCGGACTAGCGGAAACATTCAGTACTTC. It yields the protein CATSDSRTSGNIQYF.